These 13 T cell receptor beta chains were sequenced from one sample in a study of blood T cell repertoires in COVID-19. Sequencing used immunoSEQ multiplex PCR; TCRdb keeps in-frame clones, though not all of them. The table includes roughly 210,000 clones, about 87% detected once. The source material was peripheral blood. These receptors were taken from a man between 65 and 80 years old with acute or convalescent COVID-19.

CDR3 amino acids: CASSEVDTSSPLHF. CDR3 in DNA: TGTGCCAGTTCGGAGGTAGACACTTCTTCACCCCTCCACTTT. The V call is TRBV19, the J call TRBJ1-6; no clear D gene. Deletions cut 8 bases from V and 9 bases from J, with 17 bases between. Germline V gives CDR1 LNHDA, CDR2 SQIVND (reference sequence). The CDR3 consists of 14 residues.

V gene TRBV19 combines with J gene TRBJ2-3, with TRBD2 matching over 7 bases. The germline V gene has CDR1 LNHDA and CDR2 SQIVND (reference sequence). The CDR3 runs to 15 residues. Losses at the gene ends were 0 bases for V and 0 bases for J; bases not matched to a gene: 0. CDR3 DNA sequence: TGTGCCAGTAGTATAGAGGGAGGGAGCACAGATACGCAGTATTTT. Residues: CASSIEGGSTDTQYF.

In DNA form, the CDR3 reads TGTGCCAGCAGCCTCCGAAGCACGTCCTGGCAGTTCTTC. Its protein is CASSLRSTSWQFF. J is TRBJ2-1 and V is TRBV14; D remains unclear. Germline V lookup: CDR1 SGHDN, CDR2 FVKESK. V was pared by 4 bases and J by 12 bases, with 16 bases between. The CDR3 totals 13 residues.

The CDR3 loop is CASSPGAYNEQFF. The CDR3 DNA reads as TGTGCCAGCAGCCCTGGGGCTTACAATGAGCAGTTCTTC. This chain uses TRBV3-1 (or the pseudogene TRBV3-2) with TRBJ2-1; weak D call: TRBD1 (5 bases). Germline V gene sequence: CDR1 LGHDT, CDR2 YNNKEL (reference sequence). The CDR3 has 13 amino acids. Trimming took off 4 bases at V and 4 bases at J, with 8 bases between the two ends.

This chain joins TRBV5-4 and TRBJ2-4, with D possibly TRBD1 on 6 matching bases. The V gene lost 0 bases and the J gene lost 2 bases, with 12 bases spanning the gap. Germline CDR1 SGHNT, CDR2 YYREEE (reference sequence). The CDR3 is made up of 16 amino acids. CDR3 sequence: CASSLGTVESKNIQYF. CDR3 sequence (DNA): TGTGCCAGCAGCTTGGGGACAGTAGAATCCAAAAACATTCAGTACTTC.

V usage is TRBV6-6 and J usage is TRBJ1-3; the match to TRBD1 covers 7 bases. Looked up from germline, CDR1 is MNHNY and CDR2 is SVGAGI (reference sequence). The V and J ends lost 6 bases and 0 bases, in that order; junction bases with no gene match: 8. The CDR3 has 16 residues. DNA of the CDR3: TGTGCCAGCAGCCGAAATCCAGGGGGCTCTGGAAACACCATATATTTT. Residues: CASSRNPGGSGNTIYF.

A word on this clone: This sample also contains other DNA sequences that code for the same CDR3. V is TRBV5-4 and J is TRBJ2-5, with 8 bases lining up with TRBD1. CDR1 and CDR2 (germline): SGHNT, YYREEE (reference sequence). With 2 bases clipped from V and 5 bases from J, the junction kept 5 bases outside the gene matches. The CDR3 runs 14 residues. CDR3 loop: CASSFGQGQETQYF. The CDR3 region has the DNA TGTGCCAGCAGCTTTGGACAGGGACAGGAGACCCAGTACTTC.

This chain joins TRBV15 and TRBJ2-1; TRBD1 matches at 9 bases. The V and J ends lost 1 base and 4 bases, in that order; junction bases with no gene match: 5. The CDR3 is made up of 16 amino acids. Germline CDR1 LNHNV, CDR2 YYDKDF (reference sequence). As DNA, the CDR3 is TGTGCCACCAGCAGAGGGACAGGGGAAATGTACAATGAGCAGTTCTTC. This sequence encodes CATSRGTGEMYNEQFF.

This clone was seen a single time. The V and J genes are TRBV20-1 and TRBJ1-6, with a tentative D call TRBD1 (6 bases). Trimming took 3 bases from V and 10 from J, leaving 19 bases between them. Germline loops: CDR1 DFQATT, CDR2 SNEGSKA (reference sequence). The CDR3 runs to 15 residues. In DNA form, the CDR3 reads TGCAGTGCTAGTCCCACCTCAGTCAGGGGATCACCCCTCCACTTT. Translating gives CSASPTSVRGSPLHF.

This chain joins TRBV6-6 and TRBJ2-2; the match to TRBD1 covers 7 bases. Germline CDR1 is MNHNY and CDR2 is SVGAGI (reference sequence). This CDR3 has 17 amino acids. V was clipped by 6 bases and J by 7 bases; unmatched bases: 17. The DNA for the CDR3 is TGTGCCAGCAGACGAGGACAGGCCTTATCTTCGGTCGGGGAGCTGTTTTTT. This codes for CASRRGQALSSVGELFF.

This clone turned up a few times. V is TRBV5-1 and J is TRBJ2-7, with 13 bases aligning to TRBD2. The germline gives CDR1 SGHRS, CDR2 YFSETQ. CDR3 length equals 20 residues. Germline trimming cut 0 bases from V and 0 bases from J; bases unmatched to any gene: 12. The CDR3 DNA is TGCGCCAGCAGCTTGGCTCCCTTAGGACTAGCGGGAGAGGGCTCCTACGAGCAGTACTTC. Translated: CASSLAPLGLAGEGSYEQYF.

This chain uses TRBV28 with TRBJ2-7, with D maybe TRBD1 (6 bases). Trimming removed 3 bases from V and 3 bases from J, with 9 bases in between. Germline values: CDR1 MDHEN, CDR2 SYDVKM. The CDR3 has 13 residues. CDR3 bases: TGTGCCAGCAGTTTCACAGGGCTCTACGAGCAGTACTTC. Protein sequence: CASSFTGLYEQYF.

Notes on this clone: Other DNA sequences in the sample encode the same CDR3. V usage is TRBV27 and J usage is TRBJ1-1; D ambiguous. The ends were cut back, 2 bases at V and 0 bases at J, with 7 bases in the middle. Germline values: CDR1 MNHEY, CDR2 SMNVEV (reference sequence). The CDR3 totals 14 residues. The CDR3 bases are TGTGCCAGCAGTTTAAACAGAATGAACACTGAAGCTTTCTTT. It codes for CASSLNRMNTEAFF.